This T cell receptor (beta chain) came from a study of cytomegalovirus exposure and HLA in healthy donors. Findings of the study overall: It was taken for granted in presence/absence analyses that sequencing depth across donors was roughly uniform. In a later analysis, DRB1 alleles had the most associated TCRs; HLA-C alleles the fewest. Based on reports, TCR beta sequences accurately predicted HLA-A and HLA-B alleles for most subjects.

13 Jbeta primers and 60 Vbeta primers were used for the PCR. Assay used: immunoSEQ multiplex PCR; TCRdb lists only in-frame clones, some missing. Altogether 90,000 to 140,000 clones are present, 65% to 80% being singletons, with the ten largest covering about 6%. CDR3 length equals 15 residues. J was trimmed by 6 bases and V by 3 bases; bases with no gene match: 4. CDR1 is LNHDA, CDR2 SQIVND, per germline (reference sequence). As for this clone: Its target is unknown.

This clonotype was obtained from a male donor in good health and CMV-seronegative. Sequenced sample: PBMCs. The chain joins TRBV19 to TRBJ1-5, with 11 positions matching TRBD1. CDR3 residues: CASSIRTGGGQPQHF. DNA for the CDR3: TGTGCCAGTAGTATTCGGACAGGGGGCGGTCAGCCCCAGCATTTT.